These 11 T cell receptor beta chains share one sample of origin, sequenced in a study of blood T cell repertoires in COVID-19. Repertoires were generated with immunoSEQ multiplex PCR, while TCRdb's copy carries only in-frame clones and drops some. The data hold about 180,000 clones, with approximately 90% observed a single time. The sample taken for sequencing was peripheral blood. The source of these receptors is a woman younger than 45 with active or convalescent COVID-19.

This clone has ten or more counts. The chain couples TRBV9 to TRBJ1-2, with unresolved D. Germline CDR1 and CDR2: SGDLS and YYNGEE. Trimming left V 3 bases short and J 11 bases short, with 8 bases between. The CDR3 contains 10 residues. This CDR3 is CASSEAMYTF. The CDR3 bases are TGTGCCAGCAGCGAAGCGATGTACACCTTC.

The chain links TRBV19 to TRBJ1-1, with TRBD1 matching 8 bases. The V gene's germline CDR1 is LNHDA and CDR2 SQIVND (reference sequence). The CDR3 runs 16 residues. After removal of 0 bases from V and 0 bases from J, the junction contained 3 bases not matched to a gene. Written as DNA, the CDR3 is TGTGCCAGTAGTATAGATAAGGACAGGGTGAACACTGAAGCTTTCTTT. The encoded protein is CASSIDKDRVNTEAFF.

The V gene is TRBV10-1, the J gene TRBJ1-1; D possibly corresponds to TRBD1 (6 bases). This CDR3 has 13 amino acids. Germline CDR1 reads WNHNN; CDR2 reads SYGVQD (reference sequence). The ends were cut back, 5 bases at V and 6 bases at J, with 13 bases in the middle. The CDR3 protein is CASSSQGRPEAFF. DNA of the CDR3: TGCGCCAGCAGTAGTCAGGGGCGACCTGAAGCTTTCTTT.

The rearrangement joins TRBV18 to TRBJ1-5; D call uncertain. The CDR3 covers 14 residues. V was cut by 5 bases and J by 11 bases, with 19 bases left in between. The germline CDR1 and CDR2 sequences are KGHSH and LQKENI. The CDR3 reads CASSNSNRDFAQHF. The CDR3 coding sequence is TGTGCCAGCTCAAACAGCAACCGGGATTTTGCCCAGCATTTT.

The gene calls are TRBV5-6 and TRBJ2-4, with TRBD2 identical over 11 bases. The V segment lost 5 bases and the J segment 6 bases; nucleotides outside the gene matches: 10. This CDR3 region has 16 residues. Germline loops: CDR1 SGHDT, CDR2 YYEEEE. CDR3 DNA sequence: TGTGCCAGCAGGTCGATAGCGGGGGGGCCCTTAAACATTCAGTACTTC. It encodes CASRSIAGGPLNIQYF.

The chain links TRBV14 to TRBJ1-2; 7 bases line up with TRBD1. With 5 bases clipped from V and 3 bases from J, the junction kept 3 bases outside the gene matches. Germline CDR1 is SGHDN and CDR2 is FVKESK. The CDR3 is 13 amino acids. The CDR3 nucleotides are TGTGCCAGCAGCGGGACAGTCTACTATGGCTACACCTTC. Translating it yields CASSGTVYYGYTF. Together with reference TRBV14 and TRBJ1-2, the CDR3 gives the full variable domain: EAGVTQFPSHSVIEKGQTVTLRCDPISGHDNLYWYRRVMGKEIKFLLHFVKESKQDESGMPNNRFLAERTGGTYSTLKVQPAELEDSGVYFCASSGTVYYGYTFGSGTRLTVV.

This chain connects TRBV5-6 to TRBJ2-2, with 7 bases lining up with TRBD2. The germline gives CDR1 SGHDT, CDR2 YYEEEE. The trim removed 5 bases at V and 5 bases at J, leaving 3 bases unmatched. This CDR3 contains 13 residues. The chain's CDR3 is CASSGLGTGELFF. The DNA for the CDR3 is TGTGCCAGCAGTGGACTAGGAACCGGGGAGCTGTTTTTT.

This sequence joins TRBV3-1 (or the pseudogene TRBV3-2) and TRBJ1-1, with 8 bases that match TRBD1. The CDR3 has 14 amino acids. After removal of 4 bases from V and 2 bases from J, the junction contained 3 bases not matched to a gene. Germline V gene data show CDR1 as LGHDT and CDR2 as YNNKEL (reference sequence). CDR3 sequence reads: CASSRTGRNTEAFF. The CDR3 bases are TGTGCCAGCAGCCGGACAGGGAGAAACACTGAAGCTTTCTTT.

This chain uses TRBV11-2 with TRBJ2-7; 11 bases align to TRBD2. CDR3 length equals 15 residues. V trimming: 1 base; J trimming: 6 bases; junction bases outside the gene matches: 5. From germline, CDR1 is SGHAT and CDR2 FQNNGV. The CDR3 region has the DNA TGTGCCAGCAGCTTAGGGGGACTAGCGGCCTCCGAGCAGTACTTC. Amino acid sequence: CASSLGGLAASEQYF.

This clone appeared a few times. The CDR3 sequence: CASRHRDGSYNEQFF. In nucleotides, the CDR3 is TGTGCCAGCAGGCACAGGGACGGCTCCTACAATGAGCAGTTCTTC. The chain joins TRBV11-3 to TRBJ2-1, with a tentative D call TRBD1 (6 bases). Germline loops: CDR1 SGHNT, CDR2 YENEEA. The CDR3 is 15 residues long. The V end was cut by 6 bases, the J end by 0 bases, with 12 bases between.

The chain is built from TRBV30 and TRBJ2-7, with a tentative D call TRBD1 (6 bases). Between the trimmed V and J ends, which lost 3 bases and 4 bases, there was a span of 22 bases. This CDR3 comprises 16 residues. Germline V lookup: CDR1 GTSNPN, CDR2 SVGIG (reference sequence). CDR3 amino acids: CAWRGAKRAGWYEQYF. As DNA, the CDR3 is TGTGCCTGGAGGGGGGCAAAACGGGCTGGGTGGTACGAGCAGTACTTC.